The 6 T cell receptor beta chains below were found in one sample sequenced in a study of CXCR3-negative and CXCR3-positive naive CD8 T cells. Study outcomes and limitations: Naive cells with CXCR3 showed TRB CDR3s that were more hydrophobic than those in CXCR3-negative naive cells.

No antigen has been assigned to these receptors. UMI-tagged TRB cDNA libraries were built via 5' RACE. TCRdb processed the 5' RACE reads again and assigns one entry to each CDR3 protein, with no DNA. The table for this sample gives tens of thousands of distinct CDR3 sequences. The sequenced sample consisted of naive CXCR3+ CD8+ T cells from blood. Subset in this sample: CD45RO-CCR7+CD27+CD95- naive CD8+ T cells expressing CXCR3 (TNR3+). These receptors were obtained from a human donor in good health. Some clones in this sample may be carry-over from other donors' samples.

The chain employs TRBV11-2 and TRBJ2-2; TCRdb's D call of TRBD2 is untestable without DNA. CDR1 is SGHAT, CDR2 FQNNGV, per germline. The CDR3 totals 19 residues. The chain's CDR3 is CASSAWTSGSIRDTGELFF.

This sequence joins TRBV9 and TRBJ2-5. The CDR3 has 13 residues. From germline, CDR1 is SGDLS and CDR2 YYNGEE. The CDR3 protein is CASSGRFQETQYF.

This CDR3 reads CASSLGTGGRSYEQYF. This chain uses TRBV28 with TRBJ2-7; TCRdb designates TRBD1, a call that cannot be tested without DNA. This CDR3 comprises 16 residues. Germline-derived CDR1 and CDR2 are MDHEN and SYDVKM.

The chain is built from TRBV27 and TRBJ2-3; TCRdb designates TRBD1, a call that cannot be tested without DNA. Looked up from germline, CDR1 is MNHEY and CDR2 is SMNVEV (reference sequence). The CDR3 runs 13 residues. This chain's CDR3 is CASSSLRTDTQYF.

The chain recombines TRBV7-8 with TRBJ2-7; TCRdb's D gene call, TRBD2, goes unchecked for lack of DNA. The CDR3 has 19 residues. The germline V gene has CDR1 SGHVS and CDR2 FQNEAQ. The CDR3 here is CASSPYRLASGGTSYEQYF. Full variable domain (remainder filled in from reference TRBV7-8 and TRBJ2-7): GAGVSQSPRYKVAKRGQDVALRCDPISGHVSLFWYQQALGQGPEFLTYFQNEAQLDKSGLPSDRFFAERPEGSVSTLKIQRTQQEDSAVYLCASSPYRLASGGTSYEQYFGPGTRLTVT.

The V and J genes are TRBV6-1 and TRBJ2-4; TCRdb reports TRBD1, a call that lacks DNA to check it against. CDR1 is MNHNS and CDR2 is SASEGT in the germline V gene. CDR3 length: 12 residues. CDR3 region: CASSERGGIQYF.